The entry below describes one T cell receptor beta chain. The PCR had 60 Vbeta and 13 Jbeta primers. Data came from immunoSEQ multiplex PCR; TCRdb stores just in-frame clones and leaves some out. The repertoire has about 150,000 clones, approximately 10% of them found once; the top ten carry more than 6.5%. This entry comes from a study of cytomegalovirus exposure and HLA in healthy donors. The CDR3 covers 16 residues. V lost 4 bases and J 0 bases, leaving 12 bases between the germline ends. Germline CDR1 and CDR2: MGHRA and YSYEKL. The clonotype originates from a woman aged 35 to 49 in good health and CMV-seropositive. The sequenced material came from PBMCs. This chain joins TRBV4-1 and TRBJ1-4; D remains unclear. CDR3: CASSPSGGATNEKLFF. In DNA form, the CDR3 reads TGCGCCAGCAGCCCTTCCGGCGGGGCAACTAATGAAAAACTGTTTTTT.